One sample yielded the 28 T cell receptor beta chains listed below, sequenced in a study of cytomegalovirus exposure and HLA in healthy donors. Researchers ran the PCR with 60 Vbeta and 13 Jbeta primers. The protocol was immunoSEQ multiplex PCR, while the TCRdb copy is restricted to in-frame clones and leaves out a portion. The table records more than 100,000 clones, more than 60% of them present only once. The material sequenced was PBMCs. The source is a man between 18 and 29 years old in good health and CMV-seronegative.

This clone was counted a few times. The chain links TRBV27 to TRBJ1-4, with 9 bases lining up with TRBD1. Trimming cost V 6 bases and J 7 bases; bases outside gene matches: 6. From germline, CDR1 is MNHEY and CDR2 SMNVEV (reference sequence). The CDR3 covers 14 residues. CDR3 sequence (DNA): TGTGCCAGCAGGCGGACAGGGGTGCTTGAAAAACTGTTTTTT. This gives the protein CASRRTGVLEKLFF. The complete variable domain, with remaining parts taken from reference TRBV27 and TRBJ1-4, reads EAQVTQNPRYLITVTGKKLTVTCSQNMNHEYMSWYRQDPGLGLRQIYYSMNVEVTDKGDVPEGYKVSRKEKRNFPLILESPSPNQTSLYFCASRRTGVLEKLFFGSGTQLSVL.

The chain joins TRBV29-1 to TRBJ2-3, with D maybe TRBD2 (6 bases). CDR1 and CDR2 from the germline V gene are SQVTM and ANQGSEA. The ends were cut back, 7 bases at V and 2 bases at J, with 16 bases in the middle. The CDR3 spans 14 residues. In DNA form, the CDR3 reads TGCAGCGCCGACTCCGGGACTTTCACAGATACGCAGTATTTT. Protein product: CSADSGTFTDTQYF.

CDR3 coding DNA: TGTGCCAGCAGTTACTCGAGTCCCTACGAGCAGTACTTC. This gives the protein CASSYSSPYEQYF. This chain uses TRBV6-5 with TRBJ2-7; D unclear. The germline gives CDR1 MNHEY, CDR2 SVGAGI. This CDR3 has 13 residues. V lost 0 bases to trimming and J lost 2 bases, with 5 bases between them.

This chain uses TRBV7-2 with TRBJ1-1; D is undetermined. CDR1 and CDR2 from the germline V gene are SGHTA and FQGNSA. The CDR3 spans 13 residues. The V gene lost 5 bases and the J gene lost 1 base, with 8 bases spanning the gap. CDR3 coding DNA: TGTGCCAGCAGCCCTAAAAGGAACACTGAAGCTTTCTTT. Translated: CASSPKRNTEAFF.

The V call is TRBV14, the J call TRBJ1-1; perhaps TRBD1 as D (6 bases). Between the trimmed V and J ends, which lost 3 bases and 1 base, there was a span of 12 bases. The CDR3 covers 15 residues. Germline CDR1 is SGHDN and CDR2 is FVKESK. CDR3 sequence (DNA): TGTGCCAGCAGCCATCGTGGGGGGGCGAACACTGAAGCTTTCTTT. Amino acids: CASSHRGGANTEAFF. The full variable domain, in which reference TRBV14 and TRBJ1-1 provide the parts outside the CDR3, is EAGVTQFPSHSVIEKGQTVTLRCDPISGHDNLYWYRRVMGKEIKFLLHFVKESKQDESGMPNNRFLAERTGGTYSTLKVQPAELEDSGVYFCASSHRGGANTEAFFGQGTRLTVV.

The chain uses TRBV19 and TRBJ1-1, with D possibly being TRBD1 (5 bases). The CDR3 has 12 amino acids. Germline CDR1 is LNHDA and CDR2 is SQIVND (reference sequence). V lost 9 bases to trimming and J lost 6 bases, with 14 bases between them. The CDR3 nucleotides read TGTGCCAGCGACAGTGAGGTTTCTGAAGCTTTCTTT. Residues: CASDSEVSEAFF.

V usage is TRBV6-1 and J usage is TRBJ1-5; 7 bases are shared with TRBD1. The CDR3 has 14 residues. The junction had 12 bases not matched to a gene; V was cut back by 7 bases and J by 9 bases. In germline, CDR1 is MNHNS, CDR2 SASEGT. CDR3 region: CASTPGTVWGPQHF. In DNA form, the CDR3 reads TGTGCCAGCACCCCCGGGACAGTTTGGGGGCCCCAGCATTTT.

The rearrangement uses TRBV7-6 and TRBJ1-4, with D possibly TRBD1 on 5 matching bases. Trimming cost V 5 bases and J 0 bases, with 10 bases left between them. Germline V lookup: CDR1 SGHVS, CDR2 FNYEAQ. This CDR3 contains 15 residues. CDR3 DNA sequence: TGTGCCAGCAGCCCCGGACAATCAACTAATGAAAAACTGTTTTTT. It encodes CASSPGQSTNEKLFF. The full variable domain, with the rest looked up from reference TRBV7-6 and TRBJ1-4, is GAGVSQSPRYKVTKRGQDVALRCDPISGHVSLYWYRQALGQGPEFLTYFNYEAQQDKSGLPNDRFSAERPEGSISTLTIQRTEQRDSAMYRCASSPGQSTNEKLFFGSGTQLSVL.

The V call is TRBV2, the J call TRBJ2-1, with 10 bases fitting TRBD1. In germline, CDR1 is SNHLY, CDR2 FYNNEI. V lost 5 bases, J lost 6 bases, and 7 bases stayed unmatched. The CDR3 extends over 15 amino acids. The DNA of the CDR3 is TGTGCCAGCAGTAGACAGGGGGCGAAAGTCAATGAGCAGTTCTTC. Residues: CASSRQGAKVNEQFF.

This rearrangement joins TRBV18 to TRBJ1-3; D is possibly TRBD1 (5 bases). The germline V and J ends were trimmed by 2 bases and 2 bases, with 7 bases remaining between them. The CDR3 is 14 amino acids. CDR1 is KGHSH, CDR2 LQKENI, per germline. The CDR3 DNA reads as TGTGCCAGCTCACCAGGGGCCCCTGGAAACACCATATATTTT. As protein: CASSPGAPGNTIYF.

The chain joins TRBV7-6 to TRBJ2-1; tentatively, D is TRBD2 (5 bases). Trimming cost V 5 bases and J 10 bases, with 21 bases left between them. The CDR3 consists of 15 residues. From germline, CDR1 is SGHVS and CDR2 FNYEAQ. CDR3 nucleotide sequence: TGTGCCAGCAGCCCCAACCTCGGACGGACTGGGGAGCAGTTCTTC. It is translated as CASSPNLGRTGEQFF.

V and J are TRBV5-6 and TRBJ2-2, with TRBD1 matching over 9 bases. Losses at the gene ends were 4 bases for V and 7 bases for J; bases not matched to a gene: 8. The CDR3 spans 15 residues. Germline CDR1 and CDR2: SGHDT and YYEEEE. CDR3 loop: CASSKPLTGGGELFF. CDR3 DNA sequence: TGTGCCAGCAGCAAACCATTGACAGGGGGCGGGGAGCTGTTTTTT.

The chain links TRBV14 to TRBJ2-5, with D unclear. V lost 6 bases and J lost 0, with 11 bases in between. CDR1 and CDR2 (germline): SGHDN, FVKESK. This CDR3 comprises 14 residues. The CDR3 sequence: CASSQQKYQETQYF. In nucleotides, the CDR3 is TGTGCCAGCAGTCAACAGAAGTACCAAGAGACCCAGTACTTC.

This chain links TRBV7-8 with TRBJ1-4, with D tentatively TRBD1 (6 bases). The CDR3 is made up of 16 amino acids. Trimming stripped 4 bases from V and 7 bases from J, with 19 bases between. Germline values: CDR1 SGHVS, CDR2 FQNEAQ. The DNA of the CDR3 is TGTGCCAGCAGCTCGAGGACAGAGGGCTTAGGTGAAAAACTGTTTTTT. It is translated as CASSSRTEGLGEKLFF.

The rearrangement links TRBV6-1 to TRBJ2-5; 10 nucleotides align to TRBD2. The last part of the DNA fits TRBJ2-7 better; the J call may be wrong. CDR3 length equals 15 residues. Germline V gives CDR1 MNHNS, CDR2 SASEGT. Here the CDR3 DNA reads TGTGCCAGCAGTGAAGTAGCGGGAGGAGGGGGCGAGCAGTACTTC. This translates into CASSEVAGGGGEQYF.

The chain is built from TRBV7-8 and TRBJ1-5, with 9 nucleotides matching TRBD1. The germline gives CDR1 SGHVS, CDR2 FQNEAQ. The CDR3 sequence is 15 residues long. V gave up 8 bases and J gave up 4 bases; unmatched junction bases: 9. CDR3 DNA: TGTGCCAGCGGCCGGGGGACAGGGCTAAATCAGCCCCAGCATTTT. Its protein product is CASGRGTGLNQPQHF.

This clone was picked up a small number of times. The chain combines TRBV5-6 with TRBJ2-5; D gene unclear. Between the trimmed V and J ends, which lost 0 bases and 2 bases, there was a span of 5 bases. This CDR3 has 13 residues. Germline-derived CDR1 and CDR2 are SGHDT and YYEEEE. CDR3 amino acids: CASSLVQQETQYF. CDR3 sequence (DNA): TGTGCCAGCAGCTTGGTACAGCAAGAGACCCAGTACTTC.

This clone has only a few counts. This chain connects TRBV5-1 to TRBJ1-1; D is perhaps TRBD1 (6 bases). CDR3 length equals 13 residues. V lost 0 bases, J lost 4 bases, and 7 bases lay in between. The germline CDR1 and CDR2 sequences are SGHRS and YFSETQ. Here the CDR3 DNA reads TGCGCCAGCAGCTTGGAAGGGGGCACTGAAGCTTTCTTT. Its protein product is CASSLEGGTEAFF.

CDR3 sequence: CASSQYIDYEQYF. CDR3 bases: TGTGCCAGCAGTCAGTATATCGACTACGAGCAGTACTTC. This sequence joins TRBV7-8 and TRBJ2-7; D uncertain. Germline values: CDR1 SGHVS, CDR2 FQNEAQ. V gave up 6 bases and J gave up 3 bases, with 12 bases separating them. This CDR3 comprises 13 residues. The variable domain in full, completed from reference TRBV7-8 and TRBJ2-7, reads GAGVSQSPRYKVAKRGQDVALRCDPISGHVSLFWYQQALGQGPEFLTYFQNEAQLDKSGLPSDRFFAERPEGSVSTLKIQRTQQEDSAVYLCASSQYIDYEQYFGPGTRLTVT.

This sequence joins TRBV18 and TRBJ2-4; D gene ambiguous. CDR1 and CDR2 (germline): KGHSH, LQKENI. The CDR3 consists of 16 residues. V was trimmed by 3 bases and J by 2 bases, leaving 14 bases between them. This chain's CDR3 is CASSPFDSSTKNIQYF. CDR3 sequence (DNA): TGTGCCAGCTCACCGTTCGACTCGTCTACCAAAAACATTCAGTACTTC.

The count of this clone is one. The chain carries TRBV6-6 and TRBJ1-4; D unclear. Between the trimmed V and J ends, which lost 6 bases and 5 bases, there was a span of 16 bases. The CDR3 extends over 15 amino acids. Germline V gene sequence: CDR1 MNHNY, CDR2 SVGAGI (reference sequence). CDR3 coding DNA: TGTGCCAGCAGCAACTCCCGGGTCGTAAATGAAAAACTGTTTTTT. Its protein is CASSNSRVVNEKLFF.

As to this clone: The sample contains more than one DNA sequence encoding this CDR3. The chain has TRBV28 and TRBJ1-3, with D possibly matching TRBD1 (5 bases). Germline CDR1 reads MDHEN; CDR2 reads SYDVKM. The CDR3 contains 14 residues. The V end lost 3 bases, the J end lost 3 bases, and 9 bases lay between the germline ends. The CDR3 nucleotides are TGTGCCAGCAGTTTCGGGGGAAGTGGAAACACCATATATTTT. Translating gives CASSFGGSGNTIYF.

The sample holds one count of this clone. The chain is built from TRBV13 and TRBJ2-1; 7 positions match TRBD2. The CDR3 extends over 18 amino acids. CDR1 PRHDT and CDR2 FYEKMQ come from the germline V gene (reference sequence). V lost 1 base and J lost 7; bases outside the gene matches: 16. CDR3 DNA sequence: TGTGCCAGCAGCTTAGAAAGCAGGCTAGCGGCGCCCTTGAATGAGCAGTTCTTC. Translated, it gives CASSLESRLAAPLNEQFF.

A few counts support this clone. The rearrangement uses TRBV30 and TRBJ2-7, with 12 bases matching TRBD2. CDR3 size: 16 residues. Per the germline V gene, CDR1 is GTSNPN and CDR2 is SVGIG (reference sequence). The junction had 6 bases not matched to a gene; V was cut back by 2 bases and J by 1 base. The CDR3 loop is CAWSFGLAGLSYEQYF. The CDR3 nucleotides are TGTGCCTGGAGTTTCGGACTAGCGGGACTATCCTACGAGCAGTACTTC.

The CDR3 is CASTPGRELFF. The CDR3 coding sequence is TGTGCCAGCACTCCGGGTCGGGAGCTGTTTTTT. V usage is TRBV25-1 and J usage is TRBJ2-2, with D hard to call. V was shortened by 7 bases and J by 9 bases, with 9 bases between the two germline ends. Germline values: CDR1 MGHDK, CDR2 SYGVNS. The CDR3 spans 11 residues.

The CDR3 DNA reads TGTGCCTGGAGTGTATTATCGGGAGGGGAGTATAGACTAGCCAAAAACATTCAGTACTTC. Its protein is CAWSVLSGGEYRLAKNIQYF. The chain has TRBV30 and TRBJ2-4; 8 bases line up with TRBD2. Germline V gene lookup returns CDR1 GTSNPN and CDR2 SVGIG (reference sequence). V was clipped by 0 bases and J by 0 bases; unmatched bases: 16. The CDR3 spans 20 residues.

Remarks on this clone: The junction and the germline gene differ at one end; a read error may be behind it. This chain uses TRBV7-3 with TRBJ2-1, with a possible D match to TRBD2 (5 bases). Germline CDR1 is SGHTA and CDR2 is FQGTGA. The CDR3 sequence is 14 residues long. CDR3: CASSRELSDNEQFF. The CDR3 DNA sequence: TGTGCCAGCAGCAGGGAGCTCTCCGACAATGAGCAGTTCTTC.

This clone was seen a few times. This sequence joins TRBV2 and TRBJ1-1, with D possibly TRBD1 on 5 matching bases. V gave up 6 bases and J gave up 5 bases, with 16 bases separating them. Germline assignment: CDR1 SNHLY and CDR2 FYNNEI. The CDR3 loop spans 14 amino acids. CDR3 DNA sequence: TGTGCCAGCAGACTTGGGGGGGGGTGGACTGAAGCTTTCTTT. The encoded protein is CASRLGGGWTEAFF.